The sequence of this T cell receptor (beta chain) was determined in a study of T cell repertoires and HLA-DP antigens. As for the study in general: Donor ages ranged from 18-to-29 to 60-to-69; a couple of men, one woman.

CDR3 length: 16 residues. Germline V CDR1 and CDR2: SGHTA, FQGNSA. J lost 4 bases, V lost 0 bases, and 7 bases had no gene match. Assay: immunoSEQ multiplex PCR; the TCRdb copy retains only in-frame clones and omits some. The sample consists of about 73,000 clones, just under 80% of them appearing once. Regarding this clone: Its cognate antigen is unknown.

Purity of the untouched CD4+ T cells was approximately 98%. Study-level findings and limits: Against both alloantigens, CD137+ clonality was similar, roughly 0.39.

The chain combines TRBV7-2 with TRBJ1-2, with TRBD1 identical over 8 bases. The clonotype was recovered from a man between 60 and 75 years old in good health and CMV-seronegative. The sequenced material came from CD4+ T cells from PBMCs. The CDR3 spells CASSLAPGTGSYGYTF. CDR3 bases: TGTGCCAGCAGCTTAGCTCCCGGGACAGGTTCCTATGGCTACACCTTC.